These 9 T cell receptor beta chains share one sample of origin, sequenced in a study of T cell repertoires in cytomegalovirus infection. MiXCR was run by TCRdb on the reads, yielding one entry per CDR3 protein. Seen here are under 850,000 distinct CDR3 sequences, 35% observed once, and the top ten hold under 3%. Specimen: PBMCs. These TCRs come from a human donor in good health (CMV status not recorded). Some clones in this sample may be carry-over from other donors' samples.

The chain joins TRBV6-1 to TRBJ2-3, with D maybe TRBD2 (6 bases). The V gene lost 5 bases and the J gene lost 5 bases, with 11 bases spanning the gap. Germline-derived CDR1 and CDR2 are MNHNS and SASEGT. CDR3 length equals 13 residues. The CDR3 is CASSLALVDTQYF. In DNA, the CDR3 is TGTGCCAGCAGTCTAGCGTTGGTAGATACGCAGTATTTT.

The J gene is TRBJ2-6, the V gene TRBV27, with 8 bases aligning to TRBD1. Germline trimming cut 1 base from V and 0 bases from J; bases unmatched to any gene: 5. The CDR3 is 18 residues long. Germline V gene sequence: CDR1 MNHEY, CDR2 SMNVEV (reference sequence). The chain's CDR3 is CASSLWAGQDSGANVLTF. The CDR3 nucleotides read TGTGCCAGCAGTTTATGGGCGGGACAGGACTCTGGGGCCAACGTCCTGACTTTC.

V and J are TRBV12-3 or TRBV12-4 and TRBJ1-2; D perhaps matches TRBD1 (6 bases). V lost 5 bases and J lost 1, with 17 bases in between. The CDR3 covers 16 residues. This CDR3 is CASSRTTGTINYGYTF. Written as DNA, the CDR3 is TGTGCCAGCAGTCGGACGACCGGGACAATTAACTATGGCTACACCTTC.

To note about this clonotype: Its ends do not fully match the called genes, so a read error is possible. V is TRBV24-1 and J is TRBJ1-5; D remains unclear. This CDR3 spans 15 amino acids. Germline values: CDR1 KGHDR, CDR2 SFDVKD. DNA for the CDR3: TGTGCCACCAGTGACGCGCGACTTGGGGATCAGCCCCCGCATTTT. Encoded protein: CATSDARLGDQPPHF.

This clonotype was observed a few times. The CDR3 region has the DNA TGTGCCAGCAGCCTTCCCCCAGTAACGTTGGAATACATTCAGTACTTC. It is translated as CASSLPPVTLEYIQYF. The genes are TRBV11-2 and TRBJ2-4; D is unclear. CDR1 and CDR2 (germline): SGHAT, FQNNGV. This CDR3 region has 16 residues. V lost 5 bases and J lost 8, with 22 bases in between.

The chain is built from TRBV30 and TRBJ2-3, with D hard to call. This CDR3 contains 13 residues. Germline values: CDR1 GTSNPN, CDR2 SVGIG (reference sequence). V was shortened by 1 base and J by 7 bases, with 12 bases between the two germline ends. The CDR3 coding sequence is TGTGCCTGGAGTGAAATTGCAACAAATACGCAGTATTTT. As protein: CAWSEIATNTQYF.

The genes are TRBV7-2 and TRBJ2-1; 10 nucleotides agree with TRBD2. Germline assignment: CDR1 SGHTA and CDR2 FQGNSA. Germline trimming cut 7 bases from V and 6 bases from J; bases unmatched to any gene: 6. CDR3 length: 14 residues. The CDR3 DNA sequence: TGTGCCAGCACACTAGCGGGGCGGGTCAATGAGCAGTTCTTC. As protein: CASTLAGRVNEQFF.

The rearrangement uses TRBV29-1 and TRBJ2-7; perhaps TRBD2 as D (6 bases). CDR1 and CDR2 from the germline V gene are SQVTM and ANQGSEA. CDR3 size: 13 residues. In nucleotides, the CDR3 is TGCAGTGTAGCCGGGACTGAATTCTACGAGCAGTACTTC. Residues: CSVAGTEFYEQYF.

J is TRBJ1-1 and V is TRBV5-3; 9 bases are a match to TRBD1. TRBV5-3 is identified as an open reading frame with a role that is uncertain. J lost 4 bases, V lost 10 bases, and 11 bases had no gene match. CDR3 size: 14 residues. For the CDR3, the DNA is TGTGCCGGCAGCTCGGGACAGGGTATCACTGAAGCTTTCTTT. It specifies CAGSSGQGITEAFF.